These 5 T cell receptor beta chains share one sample of origin, sequenced in a study of human T cells and chemical hapten exposure. TCRdb re-called the RACE reads through MiXCR, storing one row per CDR3 protein. There are 300,000 to 450,000 distinct CDR3 sequences in the sample; more than 4.5% occur only once, and around 2.6% lies in the top ten. Indicated time point: pre-sensitization, week 0. Regarding treatment: therapeutic diphenylcyclopropenone sensitization with weekly scalp DPC. The sample here was whole blood, taken in connection with sensitization to the hapten diphenylcyclopropenone (DPC). These TCRs come from a woman aged 45-65 years with alopecia areata. Some clones in this sample may be carry-over from other donors' samples.

This rearrangement joins TRBV2 to TRBJ1-4; TRBD1 aligns across 7 bases. The V and J ends lost 8 bases and 10 bases, in that order; junction bases with no gene match: 16. The germline V gene encodes CDR1 SNHLY and CDR2 FYNNEI. CDR3 size: 15 residues. The CDR3, as DNA: TGTGCCAGCCGAGGGACAGACCTCGATGAAGGAAAACTGTTTTTT. This translates into CASRGTDLDEGKLFF.

This clonotype showed up just a few times. J is TRBJ2-1 and V is TRBV12-3 or TRBV12-4; 12 bases are a match to TRBD2. This CDR3 region has 17 residues. V was clipped by 7 bases and J by 7 bases; unmatched bases: 14. CDR3 protein: CASKSPGTSGRGNEQFF. CDR3 coding DNA: TGTGCCAGCAAGTCGCCCGGGACTAGCGGGCGGGGTAATGAGCAGTTCTTC.

This clonotype appeared many times. J is TRBJ2-1 and V is TRBV7-3, with D possibly TRBD1 on 6 matching bases. Trimming pared 2 bases from V and 7 bases from J, leaving 21 bases between. The germline V gene has CDR1 SGHTA and CDR2 FQGTGA. This CDR3 has 17 residues. The CDR3 spells CASSLWGLEIGANEQFF. The CDR3 DNA is TGTGCCAGCAGCTTATGGGGGCTCGAAATCGGGGCGAATGAGCAGTTCTTC.

In this sample, this clonotype turned up a few times. V and J are TRBV15 and TRBJ2-5, with D unclear. The CDR3 extends over 14 amino acids. V gave up 0 bases and J gave up 4 bases, with 9 bases separating them. Germline V gives CDR1 LNHNV, CDR2 YYDKDF (reference sequence). The CDR3: CATSRDLGIETQYF. The DNA for the CDR3 is TGTGCCACCAGCAGAGATCTGGGGATAGAGACCCAGTACTTC.

This clonotype was seen many times. The rearrangement links TRBV12-3 or TRBV12-4 to TRBJ2-3, with 9 bases aligning to TRBD1. J lost 4 bases, V lost 6 bases, and 5 bases had no gene match. The CDR3 totals 14 residues. CDR3 sequence reads: CASSQTGGSDTQYF. DNA of the CDR3: TGTGCCAGCAGCCAGACAGGGGGTTCAGATACGCAGTATTTT.